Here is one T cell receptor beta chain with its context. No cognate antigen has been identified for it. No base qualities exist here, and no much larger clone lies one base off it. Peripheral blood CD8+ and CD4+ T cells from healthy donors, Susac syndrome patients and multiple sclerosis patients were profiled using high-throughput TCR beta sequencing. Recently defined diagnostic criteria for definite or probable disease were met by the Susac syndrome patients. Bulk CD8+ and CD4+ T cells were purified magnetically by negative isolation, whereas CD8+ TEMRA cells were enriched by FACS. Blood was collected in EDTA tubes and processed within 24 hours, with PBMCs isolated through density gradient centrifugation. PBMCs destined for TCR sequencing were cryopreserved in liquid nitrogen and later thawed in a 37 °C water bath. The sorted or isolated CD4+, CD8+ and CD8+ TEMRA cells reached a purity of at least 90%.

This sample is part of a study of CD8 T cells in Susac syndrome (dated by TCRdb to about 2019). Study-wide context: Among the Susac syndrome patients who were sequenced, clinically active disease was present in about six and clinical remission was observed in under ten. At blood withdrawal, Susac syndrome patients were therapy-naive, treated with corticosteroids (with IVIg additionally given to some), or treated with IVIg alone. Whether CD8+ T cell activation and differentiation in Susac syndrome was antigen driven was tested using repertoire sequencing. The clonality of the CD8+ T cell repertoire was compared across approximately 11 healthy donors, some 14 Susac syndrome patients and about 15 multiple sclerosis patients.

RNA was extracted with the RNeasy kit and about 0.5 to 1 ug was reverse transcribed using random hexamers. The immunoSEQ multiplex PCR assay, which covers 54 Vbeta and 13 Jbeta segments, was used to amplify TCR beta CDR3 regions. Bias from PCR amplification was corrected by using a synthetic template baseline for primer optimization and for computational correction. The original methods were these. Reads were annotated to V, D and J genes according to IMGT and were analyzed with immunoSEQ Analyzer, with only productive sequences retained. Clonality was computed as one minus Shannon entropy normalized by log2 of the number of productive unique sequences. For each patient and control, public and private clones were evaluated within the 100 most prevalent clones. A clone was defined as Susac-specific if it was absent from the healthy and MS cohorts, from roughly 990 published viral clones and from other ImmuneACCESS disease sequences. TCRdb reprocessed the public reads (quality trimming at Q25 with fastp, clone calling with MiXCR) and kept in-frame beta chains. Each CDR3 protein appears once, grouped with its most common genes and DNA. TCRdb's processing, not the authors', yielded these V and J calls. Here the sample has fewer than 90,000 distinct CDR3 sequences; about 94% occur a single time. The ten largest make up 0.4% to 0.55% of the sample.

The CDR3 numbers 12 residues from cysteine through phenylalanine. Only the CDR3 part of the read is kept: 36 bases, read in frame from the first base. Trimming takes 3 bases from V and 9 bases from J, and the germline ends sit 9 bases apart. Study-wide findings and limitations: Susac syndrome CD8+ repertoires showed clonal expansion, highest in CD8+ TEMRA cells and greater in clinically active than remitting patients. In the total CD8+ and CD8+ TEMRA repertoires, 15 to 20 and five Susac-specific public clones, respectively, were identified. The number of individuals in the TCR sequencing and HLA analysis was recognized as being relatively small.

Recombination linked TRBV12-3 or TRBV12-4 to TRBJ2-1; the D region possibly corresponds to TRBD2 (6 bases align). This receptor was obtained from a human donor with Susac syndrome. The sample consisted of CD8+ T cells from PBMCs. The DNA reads TGTGCCAGCAGTTTTGGAGGGGTTGAGCAGTTCTTC. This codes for CASSFGGVEQFF.